This TCR beta chain was sequenced in a study of T cell responses to AZD1222 COVID-19 vaccine. Findings and caveats of the study: Donors were mostly white British, more females; clonal diversity possibly underestimated.

TCRdb's table, derived via immunoSEQ multiplex PCR, lists solely in-frame clones and lacks some. Of about 81,000 clones listed, around 93% are singletons. In the case of this clone: Its specificity is not known.

V was clipped by 6 bases and J by 6 bases, with 12 bases between them. Looked up from germline, CDR1 is MDHEN and CDR2 is SYDVKM. CDR3 size: 13 residues. The source of this sequence is an adult who received the AZD1222 COVID-19 vaccine. The chain recombines TRBV28 with TRBJ2-1; D is uncertain. The sample in question was peripheral blood, obtained 28 days after the second AZD1222 dose. The CDR3 nucleotides are TGTGCCAGCAGGAAGGGATTCTCCAATGAGCAGTTCTTC. This sequence encodes CASRKGFSNEQFF.